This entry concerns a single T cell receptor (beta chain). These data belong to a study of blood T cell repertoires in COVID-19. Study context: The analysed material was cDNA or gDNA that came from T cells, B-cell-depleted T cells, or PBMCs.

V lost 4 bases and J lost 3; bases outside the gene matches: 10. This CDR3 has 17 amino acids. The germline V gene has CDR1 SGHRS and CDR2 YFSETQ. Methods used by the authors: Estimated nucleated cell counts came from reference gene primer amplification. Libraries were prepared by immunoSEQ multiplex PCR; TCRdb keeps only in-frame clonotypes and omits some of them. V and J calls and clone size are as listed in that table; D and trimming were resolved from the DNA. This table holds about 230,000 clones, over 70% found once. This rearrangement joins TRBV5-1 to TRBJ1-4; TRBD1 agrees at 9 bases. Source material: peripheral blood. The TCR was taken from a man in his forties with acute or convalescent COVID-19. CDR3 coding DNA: TGCGCCAGCAGCCCCGTGGGGACAGGGCTTTCTAATGAAAAACTGTTTTTT. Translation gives CASSPVGTGLSNEKLFF.